These T cell receptor beta chains were read from a single sample in a study of T cell changes during pregnancy in multiple sclerosis. Sequencing was performed with immunoSEQ multiplex PCR; in TCRdb, only in-frame clones are kept and a portion is missing. Among more than 55,000 clones listed, about nine tenths were seen once. Material: peripheral blood, obtained in the first trimester of pregnancy. The receptors here all came from a female donor in good health, enrolled as a control in a pregnancy study. Both conserved end residues are part of each CDR3. D genes are given only for firm matches. Clone size is stated in some rows and not others, as once, few, many or a class when expanded.

>TRBV5-1|.|TRBJ1-3|.
TGCGCCAGCAGCGATCAGGGCAGGGGCGCTCGGGGAAACACCATATATTTT
CASSDQGRGARGNTIYF
>TRBV6-1|TRBD2|TRBJ2-3|.
TGTGCCAGCAGTGTTTTCGCGGGAGGTGAGTTGGGCACAGATACGCAGTATTTT
CASSVFAGGELGTDTQYF
>TRBV14|TRBD1|TRBJ2-7|.
TGTGCCAGCAGCCCCCTACCGGGACAGGGCCCCTCCGAGCAGTACTTC
CASSPLPGQGPSEQYF
>TRBV11-2|.|TRBJ2-7|.
TGTGCCAGCAGCTTGAGACGGGGGAGCTCCTACGAGCAGTACTTC
CASSLRRGSSYEQYF
>TRBV4-2|TRBD1|TRBJ1-4|.
TGTGCCAGCAGCCAAGATGCAACAGGGGGCGAAGAGGTTCGGGAAAAACTGTTTTTT
CASSQDATGGEEVREKLFF
>TRBV7-3|TRBD1|TRBJ1-2|once
TGTGCCAGCAGCGGTGGACAGGACCGCTATGGCTACACCTTC
CASSGGQDRYGYTF
>TRBV10-3|.|TRBJ1-5|.
TGTGCCATCAGTGAAGGGGGTCCTAATCAGCCCCAGCATTTT
CAISEGGPNQPQHF
>TRBV15|.|TRBJ2-3|once
TGTGCCACGAGGAGGAGCGGCAGGACCACAGATACGCAGTATTTT
CATRRSGRTTDTQYF
>TRBV19|.|TRBJ2-7|.
TGTGCCAGTAGTATGGGACTGGTCTCCTACGAGCAGTACTTC
CASSMGLVSYEQYF
>TRBV5-4|TRBD2|TRBJ2-7|few
TGTGCCAGCAGCGCGGGAGAGGGAGGCTACGAGCAGTACTTC
CASSAGEGGYEQYF
>TRBV6-5|.|TRBJ2-7|.
TGTGCCAGCAGTTCGGACAAGTACGAGCAGTACTTC
CASSSDKYEQYF
>TRBV9|.|TRBJ2-5|.
TGTGCCAGCAGCGTAGGAATAGCTTTTTCGGAGACCCAGTACTTC
CASSVGIAFSETQYF
>TRBV7-2|.|TRBJ1-3|once
TGTGCCAGCAGCTTAGAACGCGCAATTTCTGGAAACACCATATATTTT
CASSLERAISGNTIYF
>TRBV2|TRBD1|TRBJ1-6|.
TGTGCCAGCAACCCTGACAGGGGGGGTTCACCCCTCCACTTT
CASNPDRGGSPLHF
>TRBV2|TRBD1|TRBJ2-2|.
TGTGCCACCACGCCCGACAGGGGAAACACCGGGGAGCTGTTTTTT
CATTPDRGNTGELFF
>TRBV7-8|.|TRBJ1-2|.
TGTGCCAGCAGACCCGGGGGGGAGGTCCTCTACACCTTC
CASRPGGEVLYTF
>TRBV2|TRBD2|TRBJ2-3|.
TGTGCCAGCAGTGGGGGGAGACTAGCGGGACATACGCAGTATTTT
CASSGGRLAGHTQYF
>TRBV2|.|TRBJ2-3|.
TGTGCCAGCAGTCAATCGACTAGACCAAGCACAGATACGCAGTATTTT
CASSQSTRPSTDTQYF
>TRBV7-8|TRBD1|TRBJ2-7|once
TGTGCCAGCAGCCCGGACAGGGCAACCTACGAGCAGTACTTC
CASSPDRATYEQYF
>TRBV6-6|.|TRBJ1-2|once
TGTGCCAGCAGTTACTCCCACGGGGTCAGGGGCTATGGCTACACCTTC
CASSYSHGVRGYGYTF
>TRBV6-1|.|TRBJ1-2|few
TGTGCCAGCAGTGAAGATCCGGACTGGGCTGGCTATGGCTACACCTTC
CASSEDPDWAGYGYTF
>TRBV4-1|.|TRBJ1-6|few
TGCGCCAGCAGCCAAGTCAGGTCCGATTCACCCCTCCACTTT
CASSQVRSDSPLHF
>TRBV18|TRBD1|TRBJ1-5|once
TGTGCCAGCTCACCTGACAGGGGCGGTCAGCCCCAGCATTTT
CASSPDRGGQPQHF
>TRBV19|TRBD1|TRBJ1-5|once
TGTGCCAGTGGACAGGGGCGAAGCCAGCCCCAGCATTTT
CASGQGRSQPQHF
>TRBV28|TRBD2|TRBJ2-5|.
TGTGCCAGCAGTTTAGATAGCGGGTCGACCTACCAAGAGACCCAGTACTTC
CASSLDSGSTYQETQYF
>TRBV7-9|TRBD1|TRBJ1-1|.
TGTGCCAGCAGCAAATGGACAGGGCCAAACACTGAAGCTTTCTTT
CASSKWTGPNTEAFF
>TRBV5-1|TRBD1|TRBJ2-7|.
TGCGCCAGCAGCTGGACAGGGAACTACGAGCAGTACTTC
CASSWTGNYEQYF
>TRBV2|.|TRBJ2-5|.
TGTGCCAGCGGGGAACAGGGCCAAGAGACCCAGTACTTC
CASGEQGQETQYF
>TRBV7-9|.|TRBJ1-4|.
TGTGCCAGCAGCTTGCAGGGGCAACTGTTTTTT
CASSLQGQLFF
>TRBV4-1|.|TRBJ2-7|few
TGCGCCAGCAGCCTGGGGGGCGAGCAGTACTTC
CASSLGGEQYF
>TRBV28|.|TRBJ1-5|.
TGTGCCAGCAGTTGGGGCCTATTGTCAGAGCTTGCGCCCCAGCATTTT
CASSWGLLSELAPQHF
>TRBV19|TRBD2|TRBJ2-3|.
TGTGCCAGTAGTATTACTAGCGGGAGGGCCTCTAGCACAGATACGCAGTATTTT
CASSITSGRASSTDTQYF
>TRBV19|.|TRBJ2-5|.
TGTGCCAGTAGTATTGGGGGGGAGACCCAGTACTTC
CASSIGGETQYF
>TRBV5-6|.|TRBJ1-2|.
TGTGCCAGCAGCCGACTATTTGACAAGGACTACACCTTC
CASSRLFDKDYTF
>TRBV7-9|.|TRBJ2-1|.
TGTGCCAGCAGCTCTGGTCCGGGGGGCAAGTACAATGAGCAGTTCTTC
CASSSGPGGKYNEQFF
>TRBV4-1|.|TRBJ2-2|.
TGCGCCAGCAGCCAACCTGACACCGGGGAGCTGTTTTTT
CASSQPDTGELFF
>TRBV29-1|.|TRBJ1-2|.
TGCAGCGTTGTTGACAGGCCGATCTATGGCTACACCTTC
CSVVDRPIYGYTF
>TRBV28|.|TRBJ2-7|.
TGTGCCAGCAGGGGACAAGTCTACGAGCAGTACTTC
CASRGQVYEQYF
>TRBV7-9|TRBD2|TRBJ2-2|.
TGTGCCAGCAGACCTAGCGGGGGGCTGAACACCGGGGAGCTGTTTTTT
CASRPSGGLNTGELFF
>TRBV5-1|.|TRBJ1-2|once
TGCGCCAGCAGCTGGGACAAGCCCTCCTATGGCTACACCTTC
CASSWDKPSYGYTF
>TRBV10-3|.|TRBJ2-1|.
TGTGCCATCTCCAAACTAGGTGGGGACAATGAGCAGTTCTTC
CAISKLGGDNEQFF
>TRBV28|TRBD2|TRBJ2-7|.
TGTGCCAGCACCCCGGCTAGCGGGAGCAACGAGCAGTACTTC
CASTPASGSNEQYF
>TRBV6-1|.|TRBJ1-6|.
TGTGCCAGCAGACAAGAATCCTCCTATAATTCACCCCTCCACTTT
CASRQESSYNSPLHF
>TRBV28|TRBD2|TRBJ2-3|.
TGTGCCAGCAGGGGGGGGACTAGCGGACTCACAGATACGCAGTATTTT
CASRGGTSGLTDTQYF
>TRBV5-6|.|TRBJ2-1|.
TGTGCCAGCAGCCCCCCAGGGCCGGGGGTCAATGAGCAGTTCTTC
CASSPPGPGVNEQFF
>TRBV6-1|.|TRBJ2-5|.
TGTGCCAGCAGTGAAGTCAGGAGGAGGACCCAGTACTTC
CASSEVRRRTQYF
>TRBV29-1|TRBD1|TRBJ2-3|.
TGCAGCGTTCTCCTTAACCTTAGACAGGGGACCACCACAGATACGCAGTATTTT
CSVLLNLRQGTTTDTQYF
>TRBV6-1|TRBD1|TRBJ1-6|.
TGTGCCAGCAGTGAAATTTGGGGGACAGAGAATTCACCCCTCCACTTT
CASSEIWGTENSPLHF
>TRBV28|TRBD2|TRBJ2-7|.
TGTGCCAGCAGTTCCCTAGCGGAGGACTCCTACGAGCAGTACTTC
CASSSLAEDSYEQYF
>TRBV27|TRBD2|TRBJ2-7|.
TGTGCCAGCACGGGGTCGAGCGGGGCCTACGAGCAGTACTTC
CASTGSSGAYEQYF
>TRBV6-1|.|TRBJ2-5|.
TGTGCCAGCAGTGAAGATGGCACCCGACAAGAGACCCAGTACTTC
CASSEDGTRQETQYF
>TRBV5-1|TRBD2|TRBJ2-3|.
TGCGCCAGCAGCGGGGGACTAGCGGGAGTAGCAGATACGCAGTATTTT
CASSGGLAGVADTQYF
>TRBV6-4|TRBD2|TRBJ2-3|.
TGTGCCAGCAGCGCGACTAGCGGGAGTCTAGATACGCAGTATTTT
CASSATSGSLDTQYF
>TRBV27|.|TRBJ1-1|few
TGTGCCAGCAGTTTATCGGGCTTCCACACTGAAGCTTTCTTT
CASSLSGFHTEAFF
>TRBV28|.|TRBJ2-1|.
TGTGCCAGCAGTCATCCAGGGGATGAGCAGTTCTTC
CASSHPGDEQFF
>TRBV19|TRBD2|TRBJ2-2|.
TGTGCCAGTACTTTACTAGCGGGAGGTCCCGGGGAGCTGTTTTTT
CASTLLAGGPGELFF
>TRBV6-1|.|TRBJ2-7|.
TGTGCCACGATTGGACAGTCAAGCTCCTACGAGCAGTACTTC
CATIGQSSSYEQYF